This TCR beta chain came from a study of cytomegalovirus exposure and HLA in healthy donors. Whole-study results and caveats: A later analysis revealed that TCR association rates differed between HLA loci, peaking at DRB1 and bottoming out at HLA-C. It was reported that the classifier diagnosed cytomegalovirus status with high specificity and sensitivity in both the original and validation cohorts. TCR beta sequences reportedly predicted the HLA-A and HLA-B alleles of most subjects accurately.

For this clone: Its antigen is not known.

Losses at the gene ends were 3 bases for V and 7 bases for J; bases not matched to a gene: 6. CDR3 length: 16 residues. Germline loops: CDR1 SGHTA, CDR2 FQGNSA. The donors, nominally healthy at sampling, likely had unrecorded immune exposures. It was with 60 Vbeta and 13 Jbeta primers that the PCR ran. Sequencing was performed with immunoSEQ multiplex PCR; in TCRdb, only in-frame clones are kept and a portion is missing. Of around 150,000 clones listed, approximately 62% are singletons. The sequenced sample consisted of PBMCs. The origin of this receptor is a man in his forties or fifties in good health and CMV-seronegative. V and J are TRBV7-2 and TRBJ2-2; 12 nucleotides match TRBD2. The CDR3 here is CASSLRLAGAGGELFF. The CDR3 coding sequence is TGTGCCAGCAGCTTGAGACTAGCGGGGGCAGGCGGGGAGCTGTTTTTT.